This T cell receptor (beta chain) stems from a study of T cells in Graves' hyperthyroidism and ophthalmopathy. With duration under 3 months, ophthalmopathy was active: Clinical Activity Score at least 3, NOSPECS at least 4. Study-level results: Blood also showed most of the thyroid clonotypes that were expanded above 0.001. In the analysis, a 13 V-J model separated ophthalmopathy from stable hyperthyroidism.

TCR beta CDR3 region amplification was performed from RNA transcripts. First-round RT-PCR of the TCR CDR3 relied on the HTBI primer set. One entry per CDR3 protein, called by TCRdb with MiXCR from the multiplex PCR reads. In the table there are around 600,000 distinct CDR3 sequences, approximately 15% of which are singletons. With 5 bases clipped from V and 1 base from J, the junction kept 4 bases outside the gene matches. This CDR3 comprises 14 residues. This clonotype was observed at least ten times. Its antigen is unknown. This sequence originates from a woman aged 18 to 35 with Graves' ophthalmopathy. The sequenced material came from blood. The rearrangement joins TRBV12-3 or TRBV12-4 to TRBJ2-5; 7 positions match TRBD2. DNA for the CDR3: TGTGCCAGCAGTCCCGGGACTACCCAAGAGACCCAGTACTTC. It codes for CASSPGTTQETQYF.